This T cell receptor beta chain is drawn from a study of cytomegalovirus exposure and HLA in healthy donors. About this clone: What it binds is not known.

Findings of the study overall: Apart from CMV serostatus, no immune exposure information was available. Later analysis placed DRB1 highest and HLA-C lowest in TCR association rates, which differed by HLA locus.

PCR involved 60 Vbeta and 13 Jbeta primers. Per the authors' pipeline: A later analysis tallied some 80 million unique TCR beta chains, some 10 million of them shared. The protocol was immunoSEQ multiplex PCR, while the TCRdb copy is restricted to in-frame clones and leaves out a portion. D and trimming were read from the DNA, whereas the V and J calls and clone size are those reported in that table. The sample holds approximately 77,000 clones, around 79% seen once. Material: PBMCs. The receptor was isolated from a man aged 40-49 years in good health and CMV-seronegative.

The CDR3 here is CATSRGSGDINNEQFF. In nucleotides, the CDR3 is TGTGCCACCAGCAGAGGATCAGGGGATATTAACAATGAGCAGTTCTTC. This chain links TRBV15 with TRBJ2-1; TRBD1 might be the D (6 bases). The V gene lost 1 base and the J gene lost 5 bases, with 15 bases spanning the gap. CDR1 LNHNV and CDR2 YYDKDF come from the germline V gene (reference sequence). The CDR3 sequence is 16 residues long.